Reported below is one T cell receptor (beta chain). Trimming cost V 5 bases and J 7 bases; bases outside gene matches: 9. Germline lookup yields CDR1 SGHTA and CDR2 FQGNSA. The CDR3 length is 15 residues. This sample is drawn from a study of blood T cell repertoires in COVID-19. Across the study: T cells, B-cell-depleted T cells, or PBMCs supplied cDNA or gDNA.

Here immunoSEQ multiplex PCR was the method, and the copy in TCRdb shows in-frame clones only, minus some. The sample consists of hundreds of thousands of clones, roughly 83% of them appearing once. Symptom resolution, clearance, or two negative PCRs marked the recovered donors of Cohort 3. Sequencing input: PBMCs or T cells enriched from blood (not recorded which). The sequence was collected from a woman in her forties or fifties who had recovered from COVID-19. The chain couples TRBV7-2 to TRBJ2-2; 8 bases match TRBD2. The CDR3 loop reads CASSQPSGSIGELFF. CDR3 nucleotides: TGTGCCAGCAGCCAACCGAGCGGGAGTATCGGGGAGCTGTTTTTT.